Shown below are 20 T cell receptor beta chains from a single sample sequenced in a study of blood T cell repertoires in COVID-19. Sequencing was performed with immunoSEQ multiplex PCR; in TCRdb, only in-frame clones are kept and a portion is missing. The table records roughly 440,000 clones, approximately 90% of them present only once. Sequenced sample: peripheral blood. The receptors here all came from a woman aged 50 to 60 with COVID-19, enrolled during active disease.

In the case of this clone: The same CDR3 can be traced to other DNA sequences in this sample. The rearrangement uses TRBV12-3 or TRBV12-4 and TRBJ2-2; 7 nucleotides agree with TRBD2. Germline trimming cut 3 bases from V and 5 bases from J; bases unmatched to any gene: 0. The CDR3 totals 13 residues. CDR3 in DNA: TGTGCCAGCAGTTTCGGGGGGACCGGGGAGCTGTTTTTT. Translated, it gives CASSFGGTGELFF.

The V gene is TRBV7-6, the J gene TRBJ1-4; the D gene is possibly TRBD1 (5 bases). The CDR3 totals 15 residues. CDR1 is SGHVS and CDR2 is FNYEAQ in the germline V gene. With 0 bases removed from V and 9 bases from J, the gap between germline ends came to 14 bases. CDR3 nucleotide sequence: TGTGCCAGCAGCTTAGCGCAGGGAGGAGTGCAAAAACTGTTTTTT. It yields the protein CASSLAQGGVQKLFF.

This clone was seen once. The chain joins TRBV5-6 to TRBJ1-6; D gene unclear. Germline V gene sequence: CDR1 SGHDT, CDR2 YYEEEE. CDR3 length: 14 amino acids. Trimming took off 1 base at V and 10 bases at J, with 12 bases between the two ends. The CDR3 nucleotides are TGTGCCAGCAGCTTGCGGGCGTCGGGGTCACCCCTCCACTTT. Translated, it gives CASSLRASGSPLHF.

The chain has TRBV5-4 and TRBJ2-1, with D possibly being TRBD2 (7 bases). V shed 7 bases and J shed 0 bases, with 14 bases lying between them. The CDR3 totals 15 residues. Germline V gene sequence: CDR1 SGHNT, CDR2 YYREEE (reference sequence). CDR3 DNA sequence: TGTGCCAGCGCAAGGGGGGGTAGCTCCTACAATGAGCAGTTCTTC. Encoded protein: CASARGGSSYNEQFF.

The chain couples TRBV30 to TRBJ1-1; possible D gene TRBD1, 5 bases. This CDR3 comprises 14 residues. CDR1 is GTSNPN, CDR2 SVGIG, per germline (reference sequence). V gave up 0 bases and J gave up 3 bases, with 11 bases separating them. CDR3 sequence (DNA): TGTGCCTGGAGTGTACAGGCGGGGGACACTGAAGCTTTCTTT. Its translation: CAWSVQAGDTEAFF.

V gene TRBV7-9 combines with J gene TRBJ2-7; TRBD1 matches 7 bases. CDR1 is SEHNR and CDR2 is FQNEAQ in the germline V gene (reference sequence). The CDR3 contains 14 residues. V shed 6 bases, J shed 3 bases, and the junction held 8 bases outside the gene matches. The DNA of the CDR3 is TGTGCCAGCAGTCCGGACCCAGGGGGCTACGAGCAGTACTTC. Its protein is CASSPDPGGYEQYF.

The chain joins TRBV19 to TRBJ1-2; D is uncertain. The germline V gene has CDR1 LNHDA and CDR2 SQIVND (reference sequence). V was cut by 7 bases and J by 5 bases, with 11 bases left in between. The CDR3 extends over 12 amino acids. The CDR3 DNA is TGTGCCAGTACCTCCGGGTCGTATGGCTACACCTTC. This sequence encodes CASTSGSYGYTF. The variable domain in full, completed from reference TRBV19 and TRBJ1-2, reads DGGITQSPKYLFRKEGQNVTLSCEQNLNHDAMYWYRQDPGQGLRLIYYSQIVNDFQKGDIAEGYSVSREKKESFPLTVTSAQKNPTAFYLCASTSGSYGYTFGSGTRLTVV.

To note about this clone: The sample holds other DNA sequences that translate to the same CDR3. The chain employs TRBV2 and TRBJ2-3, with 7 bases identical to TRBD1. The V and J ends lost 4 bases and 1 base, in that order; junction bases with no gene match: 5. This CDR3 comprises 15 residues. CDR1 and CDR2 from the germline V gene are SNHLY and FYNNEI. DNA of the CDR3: TGTGCCAGCAGTGTCAGGACAGGAGGCACAGATACGCAGTATTTT. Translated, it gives CASSVRTGGTDTQYF.

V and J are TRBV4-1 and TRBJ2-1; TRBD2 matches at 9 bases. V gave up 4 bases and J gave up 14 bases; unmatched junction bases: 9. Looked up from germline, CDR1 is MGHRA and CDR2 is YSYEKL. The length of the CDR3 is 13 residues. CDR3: CASSPGTSRKEFF. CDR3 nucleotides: TGCGCCAGCAGCCCTGGGACTAGCCGAAAGGAGTTCTTC.

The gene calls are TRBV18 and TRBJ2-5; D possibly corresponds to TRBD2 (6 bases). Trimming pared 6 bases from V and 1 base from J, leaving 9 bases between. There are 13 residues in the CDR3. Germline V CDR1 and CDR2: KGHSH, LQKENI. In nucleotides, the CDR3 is TGTGCCAGCTCCGGGGGTGTCCAAGAGACCCAGTACTTC. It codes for CASSGGVQETQYF.

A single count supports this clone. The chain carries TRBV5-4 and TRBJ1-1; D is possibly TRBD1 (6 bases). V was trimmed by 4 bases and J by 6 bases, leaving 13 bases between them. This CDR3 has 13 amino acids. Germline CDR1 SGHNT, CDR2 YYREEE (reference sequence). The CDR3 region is CASSRTEGSEAFF. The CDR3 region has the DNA TGTGCCAGCAGCCGGACAGAAGGATCTGAAGCTTTCTTT.

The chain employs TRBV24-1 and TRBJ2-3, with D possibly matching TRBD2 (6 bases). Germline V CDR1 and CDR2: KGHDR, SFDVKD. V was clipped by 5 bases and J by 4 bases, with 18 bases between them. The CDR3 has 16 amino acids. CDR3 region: CATSGGRDSSPDTQYF. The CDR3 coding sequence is TGTGCCACCAGTGGCGGCCGGGACTCCAGTCCAGATACGCAGTATTTT.

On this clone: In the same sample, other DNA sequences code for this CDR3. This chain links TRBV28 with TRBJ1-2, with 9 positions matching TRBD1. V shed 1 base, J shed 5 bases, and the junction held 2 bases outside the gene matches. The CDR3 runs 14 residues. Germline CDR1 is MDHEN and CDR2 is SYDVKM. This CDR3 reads CASSLSTGGYGYTF. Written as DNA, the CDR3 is TGTGCCAGCAGTTTATCGACAGGGGGGTATGGCTACACCTTC.

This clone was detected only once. The CDR3 reads CASSLGWARSYEQYF. The CDR3 nucleotides are TGCGCCAGCAGCTTGGGGTGGGCCCGATCCTACGAGCAGTACTTC. This rearrangement joins TRBV5-1 to TRBJ2-7, with no clear D. CDR3 length: 15 residues. From germline, CDR1 is SGHRS and CDR2 YFSETQ. V was cut by 0 bases and J by 1 base, with 11 bases left in between.

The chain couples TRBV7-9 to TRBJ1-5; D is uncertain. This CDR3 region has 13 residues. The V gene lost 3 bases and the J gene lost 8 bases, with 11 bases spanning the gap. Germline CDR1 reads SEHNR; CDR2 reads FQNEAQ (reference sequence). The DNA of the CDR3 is TGTGCCAGCAGCTTCGGGATGAGGGAGCCCCAGCATTTT. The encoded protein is CASSFGMREPQHF.

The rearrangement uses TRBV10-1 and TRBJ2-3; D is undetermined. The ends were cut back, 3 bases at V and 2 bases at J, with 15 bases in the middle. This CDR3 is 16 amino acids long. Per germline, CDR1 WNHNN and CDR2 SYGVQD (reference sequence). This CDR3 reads CASSDEARGTTDTQYF. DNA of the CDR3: TGCGCCAGCAGTGATGAAGCCAGAGGTACCACAGATACGCAGTATTTT.

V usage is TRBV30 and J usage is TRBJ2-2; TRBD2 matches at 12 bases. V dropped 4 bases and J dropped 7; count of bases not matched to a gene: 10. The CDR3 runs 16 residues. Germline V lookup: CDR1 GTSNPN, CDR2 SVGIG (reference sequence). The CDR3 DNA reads TGTGCCTGGACTGATCTAGCGGGGGGGCTCGTCGGGGAGCTGTTTTTT. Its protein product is CAWTDLAGGLVGELFF.

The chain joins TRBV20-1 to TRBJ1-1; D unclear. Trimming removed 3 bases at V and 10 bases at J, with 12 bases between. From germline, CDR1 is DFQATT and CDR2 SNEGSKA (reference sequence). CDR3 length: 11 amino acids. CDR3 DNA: TGCAGTGCTAGTCTCGGGATCGGAGCTTTCTTT. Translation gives CSASLGIGAFF.

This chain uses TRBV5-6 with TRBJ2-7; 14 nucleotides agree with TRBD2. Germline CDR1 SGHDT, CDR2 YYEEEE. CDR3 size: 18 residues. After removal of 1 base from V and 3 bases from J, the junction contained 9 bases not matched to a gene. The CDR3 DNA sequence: TGTGCCAGCAGCTTGCCCACAGAGACTAGCGGGGGGGACTACGAGCAGTACTTC. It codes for CASSLPTETSGGDYEQYF.

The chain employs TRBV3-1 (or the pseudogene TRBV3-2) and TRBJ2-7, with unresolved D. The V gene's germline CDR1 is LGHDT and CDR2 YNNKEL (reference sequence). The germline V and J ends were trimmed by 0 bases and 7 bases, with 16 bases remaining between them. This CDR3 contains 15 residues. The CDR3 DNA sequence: TGTGCCAGCAGCCAAGATGTGACGGCGTCGAGGGAGCAGTACTTC. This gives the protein CASSQDVTASREQYF.